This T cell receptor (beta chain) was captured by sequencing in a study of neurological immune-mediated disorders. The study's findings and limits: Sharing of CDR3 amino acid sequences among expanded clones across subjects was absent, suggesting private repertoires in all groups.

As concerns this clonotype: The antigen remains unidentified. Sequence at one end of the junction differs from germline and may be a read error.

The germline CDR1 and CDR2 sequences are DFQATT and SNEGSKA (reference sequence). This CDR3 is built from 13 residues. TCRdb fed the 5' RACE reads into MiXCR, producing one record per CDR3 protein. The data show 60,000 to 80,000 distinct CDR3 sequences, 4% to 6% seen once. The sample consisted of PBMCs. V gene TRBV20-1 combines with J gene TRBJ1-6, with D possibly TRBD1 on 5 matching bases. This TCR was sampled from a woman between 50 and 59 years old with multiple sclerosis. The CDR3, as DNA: TGCAGTGCTAGACAGGGAAATAATTCCCCCCTCCACTTT. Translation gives CSARQGNNSPLHF.